A selection of T cell receptor beta chains follows, all from one sample in a study of blood T cells in healthy people across ages. TCRdb reanalysed the 5' RACE reads using MiXCR and keeps one entry per CDR3 protein. The sample consists of 580,000 or so distinct CDR3 sequences, about 45% of them appearing once. Input material: blood. Receptors were obtained from an elderly man in good health. The CDR3 runs from the conserved cysteine through the conserved F or W. The order of the fields is CDR3 length, J gene, V gene, CDR3 protein.

17 TRBJ2-5 TRBV20-1 CSAGGASGSANRETQYF
14 TRBJ2-7 TRBV7-2 CASTRRQGADEQYF
15 TRBJ2-7 TRBV9 CASSVSGGNGYEQYF
16 TRBJ2-1 TRBV7-2 CASSAQQGGSYNEQFF
16 TRBJ2-5 TRBV9 CASSVGTVTEAETQYF
13 TRBJ2-7 TRBV5-1 CASSLGGGYEQYF
17 TRBJ1-4 TRBV4-3 CASSQERIMVAGEKLFF
16 NA TRBV20-1 CSAPGLAVKGTYEQYF
15 TRBJ2-1 TRBV7-2 CASSLDRGGVNEQFF
15 TRBJ2-7 TRBV7-2 CASSLDGGLSYEQYF
11 TRBJ2-1 TRBV25-1 CASRGHTEQFF
16 TRBJ1-4 TRBV18 CASSSRTGGAEEKLFF
17 TRBJ2-7 TRBV7-9 CASSLRYTGADPYEQYF
15 TRBJ2-5 TRBV7-2 CASNKRTPAKETQYF
12 TRBJ2-1 TRBV2 CASRLEWNEQFF
13 TRBJ2-7 TRBV14 CASAGTDGIEQYF
16 TRBJ2-3 TRBV9 CASSVVGRVSTDTQYF
16 TRBJ1-2 TRBV10-3 CAISEDPGRSNYGYTF
15 TRBJ1-2 TRBV4-3 CASSQDLAQRNGYTF
14 TRBJ1-1 TRBV13 CASSQIQGLPEAFF
14 TRBJ2-1 TRBV6-1 CASSADRGFDEQFF
15 NA TRBV5-1 CASSLEGIGAETQYF
14 TRBJ2-1 TRBV2 CASRLRAREGGQFF
13 TRBJ2-2 TRBV7-9 CASPPGNTGELFF
12 TRBJ1-2 TRBV27 CASKMAGAGYTF
13 TRBJ2-7 TRBV6-2/TRBV6-3 CASADRSPYEQYF
15 TRBJ1-5 TRBV7-8 CASSVGRTLNQPQHF
17 TRBJ2-1 TRBV5-1 CASSLVGGRPAGNEQFF
13 TRBJ2-7 TRBV27 CASQVASGYEQYF
16 TRBJ2-4 TRBV7-2 CASSFRGPSTGNIQYF
14 TRBJ2-3 TRBV5-5 CATQRNLHTDTQYF
14 TRBJ2-5 TRBV7-2 CASSLGTAMETQYF
17 TRBJ2-7 TRBV4-3 CASSQALGYSQRYEQYF
15 TRBJ2-5 TRBV7-2 CASTPSGPFGETQYF
16 TRBJ2-5 TRBV9 CASSEPRTVYQETQYF
15 TRBJ1-3 TRBV6-6 CASSYPMTVGNTIYF
13 TRBJ2-7 TRBV20-1 CSARQGIGYGQYF
16 TRBJ2-7 TRBV9 CASSVGPQPETYEQYF
17 TRBJ2-5 TRBV4-3 CASSRTRTSGVQETQYF
15 TRBJ2-1 TRBV18 CASSPQTGGYNEQFF
13 TRBJ2-1 TRBV29-1 CSVGRQGYNEQFF
13 TRBJ2-2 TRBV7-7 CASSLDGSGELFF